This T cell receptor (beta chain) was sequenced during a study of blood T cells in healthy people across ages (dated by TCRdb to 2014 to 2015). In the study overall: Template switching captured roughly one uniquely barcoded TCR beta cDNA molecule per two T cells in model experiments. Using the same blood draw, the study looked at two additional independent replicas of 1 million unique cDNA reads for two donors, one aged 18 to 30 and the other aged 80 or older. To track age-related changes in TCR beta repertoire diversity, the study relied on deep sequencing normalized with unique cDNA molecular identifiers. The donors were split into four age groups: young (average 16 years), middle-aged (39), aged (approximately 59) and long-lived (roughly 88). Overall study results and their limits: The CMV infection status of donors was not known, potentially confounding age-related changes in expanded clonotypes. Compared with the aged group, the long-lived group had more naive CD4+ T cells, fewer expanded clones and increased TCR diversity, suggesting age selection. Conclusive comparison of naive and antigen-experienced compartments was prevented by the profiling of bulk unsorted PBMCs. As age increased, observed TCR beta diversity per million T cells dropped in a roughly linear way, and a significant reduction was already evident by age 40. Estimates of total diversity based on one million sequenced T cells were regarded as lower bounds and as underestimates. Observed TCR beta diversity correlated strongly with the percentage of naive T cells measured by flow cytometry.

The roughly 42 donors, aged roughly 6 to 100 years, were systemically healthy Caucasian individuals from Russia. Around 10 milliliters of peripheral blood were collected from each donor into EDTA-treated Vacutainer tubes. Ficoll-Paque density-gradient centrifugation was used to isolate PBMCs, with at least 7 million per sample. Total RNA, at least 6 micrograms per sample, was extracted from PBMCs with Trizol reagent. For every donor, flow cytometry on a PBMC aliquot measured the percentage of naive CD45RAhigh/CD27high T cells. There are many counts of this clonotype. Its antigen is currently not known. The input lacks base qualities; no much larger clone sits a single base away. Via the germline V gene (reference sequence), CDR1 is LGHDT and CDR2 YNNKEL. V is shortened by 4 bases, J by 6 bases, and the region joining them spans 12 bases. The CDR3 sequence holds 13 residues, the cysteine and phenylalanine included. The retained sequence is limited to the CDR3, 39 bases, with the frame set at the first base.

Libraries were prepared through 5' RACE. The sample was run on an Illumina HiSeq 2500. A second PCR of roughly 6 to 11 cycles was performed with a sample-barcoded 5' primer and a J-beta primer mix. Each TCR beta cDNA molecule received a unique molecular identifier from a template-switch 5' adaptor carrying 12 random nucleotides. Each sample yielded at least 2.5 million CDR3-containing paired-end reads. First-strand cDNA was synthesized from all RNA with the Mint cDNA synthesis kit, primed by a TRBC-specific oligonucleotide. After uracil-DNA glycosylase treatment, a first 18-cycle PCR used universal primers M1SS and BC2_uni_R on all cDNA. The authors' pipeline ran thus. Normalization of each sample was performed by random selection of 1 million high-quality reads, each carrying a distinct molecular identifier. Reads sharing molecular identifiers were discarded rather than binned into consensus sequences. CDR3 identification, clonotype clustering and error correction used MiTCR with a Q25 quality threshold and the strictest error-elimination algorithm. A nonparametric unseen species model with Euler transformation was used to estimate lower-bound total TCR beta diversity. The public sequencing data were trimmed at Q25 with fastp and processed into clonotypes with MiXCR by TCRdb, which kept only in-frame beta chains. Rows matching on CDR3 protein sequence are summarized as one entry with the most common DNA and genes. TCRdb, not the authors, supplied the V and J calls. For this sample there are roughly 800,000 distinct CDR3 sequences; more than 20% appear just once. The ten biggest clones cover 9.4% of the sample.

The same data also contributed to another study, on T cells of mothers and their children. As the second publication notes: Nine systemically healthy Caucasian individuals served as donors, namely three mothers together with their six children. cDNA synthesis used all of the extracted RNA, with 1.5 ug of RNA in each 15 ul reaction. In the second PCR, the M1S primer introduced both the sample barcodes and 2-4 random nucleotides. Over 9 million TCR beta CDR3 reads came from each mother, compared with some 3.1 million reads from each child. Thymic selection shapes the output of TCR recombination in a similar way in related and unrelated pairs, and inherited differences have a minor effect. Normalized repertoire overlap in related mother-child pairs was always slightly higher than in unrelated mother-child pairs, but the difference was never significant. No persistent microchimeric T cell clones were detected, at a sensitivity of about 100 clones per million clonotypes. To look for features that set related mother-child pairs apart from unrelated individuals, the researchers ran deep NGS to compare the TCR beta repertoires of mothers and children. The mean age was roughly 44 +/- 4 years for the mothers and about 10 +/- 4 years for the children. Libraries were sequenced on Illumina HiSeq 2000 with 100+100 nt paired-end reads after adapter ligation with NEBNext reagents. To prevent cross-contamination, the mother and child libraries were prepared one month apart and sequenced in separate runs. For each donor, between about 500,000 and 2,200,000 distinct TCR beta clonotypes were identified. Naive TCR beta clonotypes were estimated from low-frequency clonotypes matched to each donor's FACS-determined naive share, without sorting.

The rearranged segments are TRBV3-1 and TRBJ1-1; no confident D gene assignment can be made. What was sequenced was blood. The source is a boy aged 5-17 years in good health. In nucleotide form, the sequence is TGTGCCAGCAGCCCTCGGAGGACCGCTGAAGCTTTCTTT. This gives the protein CASSPRRTAEAFF.